One and the same sample provided the 19 T cell receptor beta chains below, sequenced in a study of CD8+CD57+ T cells in acquired aplastic anemia. Sequenced patients had shown CD8+CD57+ cell expansion by flow cytometry. Profiling that covered TCR beta VDJ and CDR3 relied on genomic DNA as its template. One entry per CDR3 protein, called by TCRdb with MiXCR from the reads. The sample shows approximately 59,000 distinct CDR3 sequences, roughly 60% of them seen only once. Sequencing was done on a sample of sorted CD4+, CD8+, or CD8+CD57+ T cells (not recorded which) from PBMCs. These receptors came from a human donor with aplastic anemia.

The CDR3 reads CAGSEEVGFSQGGEQYV. CDR3 sequence (DNA): TGTGCCGGCAGCGAAGAGGTAGGCTTCTCGCAGGGAGGCGAGCAGTACGTC. The gene calls are TRBV6-1 and TRBJ2-7; D is perhaps TRBD2 (6 bases). CDR3 size: 17 residues. Germline lookup yields CDR1 MNHNS and CDR2 SASEGT.

This clonotype was seen many times. A much larger clone lies one base from this, so it may be a read error. The chain employs TRBV20-1 and TRBJ1-3; weak D call: TRBD1 (5 bases). The CDR3 runs to 11 residues. The germline CDR1 and CDR2 sequences are DFQATT and SNEGSKA (reference sequence). CDR3 DNA: TGCAGCCTCCGGGGCGACAACACCATATATTTT. It codes for CSLRGDNTIYF.

Comment on this clonotype: A much larger clone lies one base from this, so it may be a read error. This sequence joins TRBV10-3 and TRBJ1-1; no clear D gene. CDR3 length: 14 residues. V lost 3 bases, J lost 0 bases, and 8 bases lay in between. CDR1 is ENHRY and CDR2 is SYGVKD in the germline V gene. The CDR3 region is CAISDGLLNTEAFF. The CDR3 nucleotides are TGTGCCATCAGTGACGGACTCCTGAACACTGAAGCTTTCTTT.

Concerning this clonotype itself: A much more abundant neighbour one base away suggests this may be a read error. The chain links TRBV4-2 to TRBJ2-1, with D possibly being TRBD1 (6 bases). CDR3 length equals 15 residues. Germline V gene sequence: CDR1 LGHNA, CDR2 YNFKEQ. V gave up 5 bases and J gave up 0 bases, with 11 bases separating them. The CDR3 DNA reads as TGTGCCAGCAGCGGGACAACCCCCTCCTACAATGAGCAGTTCTTC. Translating it yields CASSGTTPSYNEQFF.

The V call is TRBV27, the J call TRBJ1-1, with 11 bases matching TRBD1. Germline CDR1 MNHEY, CDR2 SMNVEV (reference sequence). J gave up 1 base and V 5 bases, and 6 bases lay outside the gene matches. The CDR3 is made up of 16 amino acids. DNA of the CDR3: TGTGCCAGCAGTCCGGGACAGGGGGAAACGAACACTGAAGCTTTCTTT. Protein: CASSPGQGETNTEAFF.

This clonotype has at least ten counts. This chain uses TRBV30 with TRBJ2-7; tentative D call: TRBD2 (7 bases). Germline assignment: CDR1 GTSNPN and CDR2 SVGIG (reference sequence). V was shortened by 0 bases and J by 6 bases, with 12 bases between the two germline ends. The CDR3 runs to 13 residues. CDR3 protein: CAWSVGGAGEQYV. Written as DNA, the CDR3 is TGTGCCTGGAGTGTTGGGGGGGCTGGCGAGCAGTACGTC.

Ten or more counts support this clonotype. The rearrangement joins TRBV3-1 to TRBJ2-7; 9 bases align to TRBD2. V lost 0 bases, J lost 2 bases, and 5 bases stayed unmatched. The CDR3 has 16 residues. The germline gives CDR1 LGHDT, CDR2 YNNKEL (reference sequence). This CDR3 reads CASSQDGRGGPYEQYF. The CDR3 DNA sequence: TGTGCCAGCAGCCAAGATGGGCGGGGGGGCCCCTACGAGCAGTACTTC.

CDR3 coding DNA: TGTGCCAGCAGTCCGAGCAGCAATCAGCCCCAGCATTTT. Translated: CASSPSSNQPQHF. The genes are TRBV2 and TRBJ1-5; D remains unclear. Trimming pared 5 bases from V and 1 base from J, leaving 6 bases between. Germline CDR1 and CDR2: SNHLY and FYNNEI. The CDR3 runs 13 residues.

The CDR3 region has the DNA TGTGCCAGCAGCGTAGATCGGACAGGGGAGCTGTTTTTT. As protein: CASSVDRTGELFF. The V and J genes are TRBV9 and TRBJ2-2; TRBD1 might be the D (5 bases). Germline V CDR1 and CDR2: SGDLS, YYNGEE. V was shortened by 0 bases and J by 8 bases, with 8 bases between the two germline ends. There are 13 residues in the CDR3.

V is TRBV10-3 and J is TRBJ2-2; tentatively, D is TRBD1 (6 bases). CDR3 length equals 13 residues. V lost 10 bases to trimming and J lost 1 base, with 10 bases between them. Germline V CDR1 and CDR2: ENHRY, SYGVKD. CDR3 nucleotides: TGTGCCACCTACAGGGTGAACACCGGGGAGCTGTTTTTT. Its translation is CATYRVNTGELFF.

The CDR3 sequence: CAIRQQTGDNSPLHF. CDR3 DNA: TGTGCCATCAGGCAACAGACAGGGGACAATTCACCCCTCCACTTT. V gene TRBV10-3 combines with J gene TRBJ1-6, with 8 bases matching TRBD1. Germline CDR1 and CDR2: ENHRY and SYGVKD. V dropped 6 bases and J dropped 7; count of bases not matched to a gene: 8. The CDR3 consists of 15 residues.

This clonotype was detected many times. The chain recombines TRBV7-9 with TRBJ1-1; no definite D call. This CDR3 is 14 amino acids long. CDR1 SEHNR and CDR2 FQNEAQ come from the germline V gene (reference sequence). Trimming pared 4 bases from V and 1 base from J, leaving 10 bases between. CDR3 amino acids: CASSSGNPNTEAFF. CDR3 DNA: TGTGCCAGCAGCTCAGGAAACCCGAACACTGAAGCTTTCTTT.

In its sample, this clonotype was seen many times. The V and J genes are TRBV7-9 and TRBJ2-6; no firm D call. Germline V CDR1 and CDR2: SEHNR, FQNEAQ (reference sequence). The length of the CDR3 is 15 residues. V lost 3 bases, J lost 1 base, and 7 bases lay in between. The CDR3 protein is CASSLTGSGANVLTF. The DNA for the CDR3 is TGTGCCAGCAGCTTGACTGGGTCTGGGGCCAACGTCCTGACTTTC. Drawing the rest from reference TRBV7-9 and TRBJ2-6, the complete variable domain is DTGVSQNPRHKITKRGQNVTFRCDPISEHNRLYWYRQTLGQGPEFLTYFQNEAQLEKSRLLSDRFSAERPKGSFSTLEIQRTEQGDSAMYLCASSLTGSGANVLTFGAGSRLTVL.

The chain recombines TRBV7-9 with TRBJ1-1; tentatively, D is TRBD1 (6 bases). The length of the CDR3 is 15 residues. Germline V gene lookup returns CDR1 SEHNR and CDR2 FQNEAQ (reference sequence). The V end lost 5 bases, the J end lost 4 bases, and 17 bases lay between the germline ends. The chain's CDR3 is CASSQLTGFGTEAFF. The CDR3 nucleotides read TGTGCCAGCAGCCAGCTTACAGGGTTTGGCACTGAAGCTTTCTTT.

The chain employs TRBV11-3 and TRBJ2-5; TRBD2 aligns across 14 bases. Germline V CDR1 and CDR2: SGHNT, YENEEA. V shed 5 bases, J shed 7 bases, and the junction held 9 bases outside the gene matches. There are 16 residues in the CDR3. CDR3 amino acids: CASSATSGRVGRTQYF. In nucleotides, the CDR3 is TGTGCCAGCAGCGCGACTAGCGGGAGGGTTGGTCGGACCCAGTACTTC.

The chain couples TRBV6-1 to TRBJ1-2; the D is unclear. The CDR3 contains 14 residues. Trimming removed 7 bases at V and 0 bases at J, with 12 bases between. The germline gives CDR1 MNHNS, CDR2 SASEGT. The CDR3 DNA reads TGTGCCAGCACCCCGGGCCCATCTAACTATGGCTACACCTTC. This sequence encodes CASTPGPSNYGYTF.

This clonotype was seen just once. The chain recombines TRBV7-8 with TRBJ1-4, with D hard to call. CDR1 SGHVS and CDR2 FQNEAQ come from the germline V gene. With 7 bases removed from V and 3 bases from J, the gap between germline ends came to 21 bases. The CDR3 has 17 amino acids. The CDR3 is CASTTRKTRSPNEKLFF. CDR3 DNA: TGTGCCAGCACCACCCGGAAAACCCGCAGCCCTAATGAAAAACTGTTTTTT.

The J gene is TRBJ1-2, the V gene TRBV19; 8 nucleotides line up with TRBD1. Germline assignment: CDR1 LNHDA and CDR2 SQIVND (reference sequence). Trimming at V came to 5 bases and at J to 2 bases, leaving 7 bases not matched to a gene. This CDR3 has 15 amino acids. The CDR3, as DNA: TGTGCCAGTAGTTTTACGACAGGGGTGAACTATGGCTACACCTTC. Amino acids: CASSFTTGVNYGYTF.

Remarks on this clonotype: Possible read error: a much larger clone is one base away. This chain uses TRBV30 with TRBJ2-2; the D gene is possibly TRBD2 (6 bases). The germline V gene encodes CDR1 GTSNPN and CDR2 SVGIG (reference sequence). The CDR3 contains 14 residues. In nucleotides, the CDR3 is TGTACCTGGAGTCGGGACGGACTAAATGGGGAGCTGTTTTTT. This gives the protein CTWSRDGLNGELFF.